Following are 21 T cell receptor beta chains from one sample sequenced in a study of identifying expanded T cells in peripheral blood. Repertoires were generated with immunoSEQ multiplex PCR, while TCRdb's copy carries only in-frame clones and drops some. Of approximately 110,000 clones detected, roughly 89% appear once; the ten largest clones hold 15% to 20%. Sequencing input: blood. The receptors here all came from a person between 18 and 70 years old in good health.

The V and J genes are TRBV7-8 and TRBJ1-3, with D unresolved. Germline lookup yields CDR1 SGHVS and CDR2 FQNEAQ. This CDR3 spans 16 amino acids. With 7 bases removed from V and 2 bases from J, the gap between germline ends came to 18 bases. CDR3 coding DNA: TGTGCCAGCACCTTTTTGGAGTTTCCAACTGGAAACACCATATATTTT. Protein sequence: CASTFLEFPTGNTIYF.

V and J are TRBV19 and TRBJ1-2; possibly TRBD1 for D (5 bases). The CDR3 length is 14 residues. Germline CDR1 is LNHDA and CDR2 is SQIVND (reference sequence). The V end was cut by 7 bases, the J end by 4 bases, with 16 bases between. CDR3: CASKGTGQIYGYTF. In DNA form, the CDR3 reads TGTGCCAGTAAGGGGACGGGGCAGATCTATGGCTACACCTTC.

The chain links TRBV7-2 to TRBJ1-1; D unclear. The CDR3 spans 14 residues. The germline V gene has CDR1 SGHTA and CDR2 FQGNSA. The V end lost 4 bases, the J end lost 2 bases, and 11 bases lay between the germline ends. The CDR3 spells CASSSEIRNTEAFF. For the CDR3, the DNA is TGTGCCAGCAGCTCAGAGATTCGTAACACTGAAGCTTTCTTT.

The chain has TRBV13 and TRBJ2-3; no reliable D call. The CDR3 is made up of 12 amino acids. V lost 1 base and J 4 bases, leaving 3 bases between the germline ends. The germline V gene encodes CDR1 PRHDT and CDR2 FYEKMQ (reference sequence). The CDR3 DNA reads as TGTGCCAGCAGCTTAGAACCAGATACGCAGTATTTT. Its protein is CASSLEPDTQYF.

J is TRBJ2-7 and V is TRBV5-5; 9 positions agree with TRBD1. CDR1 SGHKS and CDR2 YYEKEE come from the germline V gene (reference sequence). With V trimmed by 4 bases and J by 3 bases, 11 bases remained unmatched. This CDR3 spans 16 amino acids. DNA of the CDR3: TGTGCCAGCAGCACCCAAGGGGGACAGGGTGGCTACGAGCAGTACTTC. This sequence encodes CASSTQGGQGGYEQYF.

The chain has TRBV18 and TRBJ2-5; possibly TRBD1 for D (6 bases). V was pared by 0 bases and J by 1 base, with 9 bases between. Germline-derived CDR1 and CDR2 are KGHSH and LQKENI. The CDR3 runs 15 residues. The CDR3 loop reads CASSPPRTAQETQYF. The DNA of the CDR3 is TGTGCCAGCTCACCACCGAGGACAGCCCAAGAGACCCAGTACTTC.

This chain uses TRBV5-1 with TRBJ1-1; D is perhaps TRBD1 (5 bases). CDR1 and CDR2 (germline): SGHRS, YFSETQ. V was shortened by 0 bases and J by 0 bases, with 9 bases between the two germline ends. This CDR3 is built from 15 residues. This chain's CDR3 is CASSLDRQLNTEAFF. As DNA, the CDR3 is TGCGCCAGCAGCTTGGATCGACAGCTGAACACTGAAGCTTTCTTT.

The CDR3 nucleotides read TGTGCCAGCAGTCCCCCGTCCGCAGATACGCAGTATTTT. It is translated as CASSPPSADTQYF. The rearrangement uses TRBV5-4 and TRBJ2-3; D is uncertain. From germline, CDR1 is SGHNT and CDR2 YYREEE (reference sequence). The CDR3 runs to 13 residues. The V and J ends lost 5 bases and 4 bases respectively, with 11 bases between them. Combining the CDR3 with reference TRBV5-4 and TRBJ2-3 gives the whole variable domain ETGVTQSPTHLIKTRGQQVTLRCSSQSGHNTVSWYQQALGQGPQFIFQYYREEENGRGNFPPRFSGLQFPNYSSELNVNALELDDSALYLCASSPPSADTQYFGPGTRLTVL.

V and J are TRBV5-1 and TRBJ1-2; D is possibly TRBD1 (6 bases). V lost 3 bases to trimming and J lost 14 bases, with 17 bases between them. This CDR3 has 12 amino acids. Germline lookup yields CDR1 SGHRS and CDR2 YFSETQ. CDR3 loop: CASSWTDWDKTF. The CDR3 nucleotides read TGCGCCAGCAGCTGGACTGATTGGGACAAAACCTTC. The variable domain in full, with the rest retrieved from reference TRBV5-1 and TRBJ1-2, is KAGVTQTPRYLIKTRGQQVTLSCSPISGHRSVSWYQQTPGQGLQFLFEYFSETQRNKGNFPGRFSGRQFSNSRSEMNVSTLELGDSALYLCASSWTDWDKTFGSGTRLTVV.

This rearrangement joins TRBV7-6 to TRBJ2-5, with D perhaps TRBD1 (6 bases). The V gene's germline CDR1 is SGHVS and CDR2 FNYEAQ. The CDR3 spans 17 residues. Trimming removed 1 base at V and 2 bases at J, with 17 bases between. CDR3 region: CASSLGGRGHLQETQYF. The CDR3 DNA reads TGTGCCAGCAGCTTAGGCGGTAGGGGACACCTTCAAGAGACCCAGTACTTC.

V and J are TRBV23-1 and TRBJ1-6, with a tentative D call TRBD1 (5 bases). TRBV23-1 is known as an ORF, though its function is uncertain. The CDR3 is 15 amino acids. With 8 bases removed from V and 7 bases from J, the gap between germline ends came to 18 bases. The CDR3: CASGGGTSRNSPLHF. In DNA, the CDR3 is TGCGCCAGCGGCGGGGGGACCTCTAGAAATTCACCCCTCCACTTT.

The CDR3 loop is CASRYGTGGVPLHF. CDR3 sequence (DNA): TGTGCCAGCAGATACGGGACAGGGGGCGTACCCCTCCACTTT. The J gene is TRBJ1-6, the V gene TRBV6-6; 12 positions agree with TRBD1. The CDR3 has 14 residues. J lost 12 bases, V lost 6 bases, and 6 bases had no gene match. Germline CDR1 and CDR2: MNHNY and SVGAGI (reference sequence).

The chain combines TRBV14 with TRBJ2-5; D ambiguous. Germline lookup yields CDR1 SGHDN and CDR2 FVKESK. Trimming left V 3 bases short and J 5 bases short, with 16 bases between. This CDR3 region has 15 residues. Here the CDR3 DNA reads TGTGCCAGCAGCCAGTATGCGGCTCCTGGGGAGACCCAGTACTTC. Protein product: CASSQYAAPGETQYF.

The rearrangement joins TRBV5-1 to TRBJ2-7; possibly TRBD1 for D (5 bases). CDR3 length: 13 amino acids. V was trimmed by 0 bases and J by 5 bases, leaving 9 bases between them. Per germline, CDR1 SGHRS and CDR2 YFSETQ. The CDR3: CASSLGGLNEQYF. The CDR3 DNA follows: TGCGCCAGCAGCTTGGGGGGCCTTAACGAGCAGTACTTC.

The chain recombines TRBV30 with TRBJ1-2; D might be TRBD1 (6 bases). The CDR3 consists of 13 residues. Germline V gene sequence: CDR1 GTSNPN, CDR2 SVGIG (reference sequence). Trimming cost V 5 bases and J 1 base, with 11 bases left between them. This chain's CDR3 is CAWDTGNNYGYTF. The CDR3, as DNA: TGTGCCTGGGATACAGGGAATAACTATGGCTACACCTTC.

This clone was detected only once. This chain uses TRBV18 with TRBJ2-7; 8 nucleotides align to TRBD1. V was pared by 3 bases and J by 0 bases, with 7 bases of the junction left unmatched. From germline, CDR1 is KGHSH and CDR2 LQKENI. This CDR3 is built from 16 residues. The CDR3 loop reads CASSPLRDRSSYEQYF. In DNA, the CDR3 is TGTGCCAGCTCACCGCTAAGGGACAGGAGCTCCTACGAGCAGTACTTC.

The gene calls are TRBV6-5 and TRBJ2-7; D gene uncertain. The germline CDR1 and CDR2 sequences are MNHEY and SVGAGI. The V and J ends lost 2 bases and 2 bases respectively, with 7 bases between them. This CDR3 is built from 13 residues. The CDR3 coding sequence is TGTGCCAGCAGTTACGGCGGTCCCTACGAGCAGTACTTC. Translation: CASSYGGPYEQYF.

This clone has a single count. The chain employs TRBV7-9 and TRBJ2-5, with TRBD2 identical over 12 bases. This CDR3 comprises 16 residues. The ends lost 5 bases at V and 0 bases at J; junction bases unmatched: 4. The germline gives CDR1 SEHNR, CDR2 FQNEAQ (reference sequence). CDR3 nucleotide sequence: TGTGCCAGCAGCAGACTAGCGGGGGTAAACCAAGAGACCCAGTACTTC. Its translation is CASSRLAGVNQETQYF.

V is TRBV4-2 and J is TRBJ2-2; D not certain. The CDR3 extends over 13 amino acids. Germline V gives CDR1 LGHNA, CDR2 YNFKEQ. Trimming took off 1 base at V and 5 bases at J, with 5 bases between the two ends. Here the CDR3 DNA reads TGTGCCAGCAGCCAAGCTTCTACCGGGGAGCTGTTTTTT. This translates into CASSQASTGELFF.

The chain has TRBV6-5 and TRBJ1-1; 8 bases line up with TRBD1. The CDR3 is made up of 14 amino acids. Looked up from germline, CDR1 is MNHEY and CDR2 is SVGAGI. The trim removed 5 bases at V and 1 base at J, leaving 3 bases unmatched. The CDR3 region is CASSLTGGNTEAFF. In DNA, the CDR3 is TGTGCCAGCAGTCTCACAGGGGGGAACACTGAAGCTTTCTTT.

The rearrangement joins TRBV29-1 to TRBJ2-7; D is tentatively TRBD1 or TRBD2 (5 bases each). The V end was cut by 4 bases, the J end by 0 bases, with 22 bases between. CDR1 SQVTM and CDR2 ANQGSEA come from the germline V gene. There are 17 residues in the CDR3. The CDR3 reads CSVVRFLPGPISYEQYF. In nucleotides, the CDR3 is TGCAGCGTTGTTCGTTTCCTCCCGGGACCGATCTCCTACGAGCAGTACTTC.